This TCR beta chain was profiled in a study of early T cells in non-severe SARS-CoV-2 infection (TCRdb year 2021). About the full investigation: Because TCR sequencing relied on bulk RNA taken from unsorted whole blood, pairing of alpha and beta chains was not possible.

Points the paper makes about the study in general: VDJdb matching was skewed toward anti-spike CD8 responses, so virus-specific expansions were likely underestimated and private and CD4 specificities were missed.

The library was made by 5' RACE. Instrument used: NextSeq 500. In the TCR library protocol, unique molecular identifiers were attached to individual cDNA molecules to correct for PCR bias and sequencing error. Both TCR alpha and beta chains were sequenced, and tight co-correlation was observed between alpha and beta sequence abundances in each sample. Processing in the source paper ran as follows. Decombinator V4 was used to perform V gene, J gene and CDR3 annotation of TCR sequences. TCRs were defined as expanded if a significant change between any two time points was detected under a Poisson model with p below 0.0001. Abundances of TCRs were expressed as counts per million after normalisation to the total number of TCRs sequenced in each sample. TRAV1-2 paired with TRAJ12, TRAJ20 or TRAJ33 defined MAIT TCRs, while TRAV10 paired with TRAJ18 defined iNKT TCRs. VDJdb, accessed on 1 November 2021, was searched for TCRs annotated for CMV, EBV and SARS-CoV-2, and TCRs annotated for more than one antigen were excluded. In-frame beta chains were kept once TCRdb had trimmed the public reads at Q25 with fastp and called clones with MiXCR. All rows with the same CDR3 protein become a single entry with the most common DNA and genes. The V and J calls were not made by the authors but by TCRdb's processing. For this sample the table gives 55,000 to 75,000 distinct CDR3 sequences, of which 10% to 15% were detected only once. About 4.2% of the sample is held by the ten biggest clonotypes.

Remarks on this clonotype: This clone's antigen is unknown. Base-call qualities are not available, and no considerably larger clone is one nucleotide away.

Based on the germline V gene, the CDR1 and CDR2 sequences are MDHEN and SYDVKM. The CDR3 goes from the cysteine to the phenylalanine over 14 residues. Solely the CDR3 DNA is kept, with 42 bases framed from the first base. The germline ends are 16 bases apart after V is trimmed by 6 bases and J by 7 bases. A case-control design nested within a healthcare worker cohort in London, UK, was used, with weekly nasopharyngeal swab PCR tests and blood sampling performed. Healthcare workers were recruited between 23 and 31 March 2020, during the week of the UK lockdown, and were followed weekly for up to roughly 15 weeks.

Material: whole blood. This TCR was recovered from an adult who was a healthcare worker with PCR-confirmed SARS-CoV-2 infection or an uninfected control (not recorded which). The chain links TRBV28 with TRBJ2-1, with no confident D gene call. The bases read TGTGCCAGCAGCTCTCCCGAGCGTAGGAATGAGCAGTTCTTC. Its translation is CASSSPERRNEQFF.